A selection of T cell receptor beta chains follows, all from one sample in a study of T cell responses to AZD1222 COVID-19 vaccine. Sequencing used immunoSEQ multiplex PCR; TCRdb keeps in-frame clones, though not all of them. Of roughly 150,000 clones listed, roughly 88% are singletons. The sequenced sample was peripheral blood, obtained 28 days after the second AZD1222 dose. These receptor sequences come from an adult who received the AZD1222 COVID-19 vaccine. The CDR3 runs from the conserved cysteine through the conserved F or W. Fields, in order: V gene, clone size, D gene, J gene, CDR3 DNA, CDR3 protein. D genes are given only for firm matches. Size is omitted from some rows. Given values are once, few, many or a class for expanded clones.

>TRBV15|-|-|TRBJ1-5
TGTGCCACCAGCCCGGGACGGAGGGGAAGCAATCAGCCCCAGCATTTT
CATSPGRRGSNQPQHF
>TRBV3-1/TRBV3-2|-|-|TRBJ1-5
TGTGCCAGCAGCCAAGGCAGGCTGGAATATAGCAATCAGCCCCAGCATTTT
CASSQGRLEYSNQPQHF
>TRBV5-1|once|-|TRBJ2-5
TGCGCCAGCAGCCCGACTAGTCGGGAGACCCAGTACTTC
CASSPTSRETQYF
>TRBV6-5|-|-|TRBJ1-1
TGTGCCAGCAGAGGGGGGACATTGAACACTGAAGCTTTCTTT
CASRGGTLNTEAFF
>TRBV6-1|-|-|TRBJ1-1
TGTGCCAGCAGTGAAATGGGCAGCACTGAAGCTTTCTTT
CASSEMGSTEAFF
>TRBV7-9|-|-|TRBJ1-1
TGTGCCAGCAGCTTAAAGGGTCCGGGAACTGAAGCTTTCTTT
CASSLKGPGTEAFF
>TRBV9|-|TRBD1|TRBJ1-3
TGTGCCAGCAGCGTAGGGATGGGACAGGGGACTGGAAACACCATATATTTT
CASSVGMGQGTGNTIYF
>TRBV4-3|-|-|TRBJ2-7
TGCGCCAGCAGCCAAGATATGGCCTACGAGCAGTACTTC
CASSQDMAYEQYF
>TRBV27|-|-|TRBJ1-1
TGTGCCAGCAGGAGTTCGAACACTGAAGCTTTCTTT
CASRSSNTEAFF
>TRBV19|-|-|TRBJ2-6
TGTGCCAGTAGCCCAACCGGGGCCCTCTCGGGAGGGGCCAACGTCCTGACTTTC
CASSPTGALSGGANVLTF
>TRBV12-3/TRBV12-4|-|-|TRBJ1-1
TGTGCCAGCAGGGGACGGTTTGGAGCTTTCTTT
CASRGRFGAFF
>TRBV7-2|-|-|TRBJ2-2
TGTGCCAGCAGCTCCCGTCTCGGAAACACCGGGGAGCTGTTTTTT
CASSSRLGNTGELFF
>TRBV19|-|-|TRBJ2-5
TGTGCCAGTAGTATTAGTGGAATCTCCGGGGAGACCCAGTACTTC
CASSISGISGETQYF
>TRBV6-5|once|-|TRBJ1-5
TGTGCCAGCACCGAAGGGGGAGGGAATCAGCCCCAGCATTTT
CASTEGGGNQPQHF
>TRBV7-3|-|-|TRBJ2-2
TGTGCCAGCAGCTTAACGGGGGGTGTCACCGGGGAGCTGTTTTTT
CASSLTGGVTGELFF
>TRBV5-1|-|-|TRBJ2-3
TGCGCCAGCAACCTCCGGGGGAGGGATACGCAGTATTTT
CASNLRGRDTQYF
>TRBV7-3|-|-|TRBJ1-1
TGTGCCAGCAGCTTAGCAGGGGTCGATTACACTGAAGCTTTCTTT
CASSLAGVDYTEAFF
>TRBV25-1|-|-|TRBJ1-6
TGTGCCAGCAGTGGGGTCTCTTCCTATAATTCACCCCTCCACTTT
CASSGVSSYNSPLHF
>TRBV24-1|-|-|TRBJ2-1
TGTGCCACCAGTGATAGATTAGTGGGGACCAATGAGCAGTTCTTC
CATSDRLVGTNEQFF
>TRBV10-1|-|-|TRBJ1-2
TGCGCCAGCAGTGAAGGGCAGGGCCCTAACTATGGCTACACCTTC
CASSEGQGPNYGYTF